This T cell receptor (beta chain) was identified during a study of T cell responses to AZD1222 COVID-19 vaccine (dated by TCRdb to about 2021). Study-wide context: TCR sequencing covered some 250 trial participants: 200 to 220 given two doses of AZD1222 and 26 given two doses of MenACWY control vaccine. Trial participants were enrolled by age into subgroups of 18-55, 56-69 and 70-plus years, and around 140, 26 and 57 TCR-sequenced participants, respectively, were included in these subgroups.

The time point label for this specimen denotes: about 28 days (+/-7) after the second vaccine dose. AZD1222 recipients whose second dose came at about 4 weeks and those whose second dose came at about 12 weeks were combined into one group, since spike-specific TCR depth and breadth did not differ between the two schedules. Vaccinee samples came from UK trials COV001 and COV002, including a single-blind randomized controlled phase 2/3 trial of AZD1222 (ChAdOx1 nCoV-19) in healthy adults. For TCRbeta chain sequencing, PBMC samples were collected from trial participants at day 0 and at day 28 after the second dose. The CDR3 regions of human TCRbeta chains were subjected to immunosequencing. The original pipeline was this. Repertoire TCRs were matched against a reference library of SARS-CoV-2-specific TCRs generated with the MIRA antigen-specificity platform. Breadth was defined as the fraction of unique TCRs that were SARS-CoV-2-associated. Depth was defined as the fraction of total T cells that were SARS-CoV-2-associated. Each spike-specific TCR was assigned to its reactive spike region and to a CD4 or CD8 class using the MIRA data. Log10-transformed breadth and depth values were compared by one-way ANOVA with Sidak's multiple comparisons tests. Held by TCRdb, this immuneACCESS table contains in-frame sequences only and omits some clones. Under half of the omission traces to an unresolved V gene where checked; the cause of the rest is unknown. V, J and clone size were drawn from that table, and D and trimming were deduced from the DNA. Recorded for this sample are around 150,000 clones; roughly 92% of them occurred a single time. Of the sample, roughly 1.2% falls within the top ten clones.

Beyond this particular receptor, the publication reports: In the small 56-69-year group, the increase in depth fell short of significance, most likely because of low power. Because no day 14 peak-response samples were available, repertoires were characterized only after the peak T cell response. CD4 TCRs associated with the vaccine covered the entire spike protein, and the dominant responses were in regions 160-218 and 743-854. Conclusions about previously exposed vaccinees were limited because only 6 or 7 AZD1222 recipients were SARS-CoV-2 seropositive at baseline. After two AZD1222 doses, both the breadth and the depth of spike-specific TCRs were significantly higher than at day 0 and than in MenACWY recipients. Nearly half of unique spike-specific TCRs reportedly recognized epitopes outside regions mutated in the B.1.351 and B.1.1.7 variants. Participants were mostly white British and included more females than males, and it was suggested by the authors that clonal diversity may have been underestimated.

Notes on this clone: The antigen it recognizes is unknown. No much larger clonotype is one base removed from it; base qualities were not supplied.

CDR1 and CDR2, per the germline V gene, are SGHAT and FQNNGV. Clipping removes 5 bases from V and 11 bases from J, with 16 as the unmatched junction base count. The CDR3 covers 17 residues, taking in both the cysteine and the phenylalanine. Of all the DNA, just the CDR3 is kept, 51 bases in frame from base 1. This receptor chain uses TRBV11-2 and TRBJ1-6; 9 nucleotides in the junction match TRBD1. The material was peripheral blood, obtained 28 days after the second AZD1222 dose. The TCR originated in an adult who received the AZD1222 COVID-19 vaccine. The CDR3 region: CASSAVGQGGFTAPLHF. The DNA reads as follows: TGTGCCAGCAGCGCAGTGGGACAGGGCGGCTTCACTGCACCCCTCCACTTT.